This T cell receptor beta chain was recovered during a study of cytomegalovirus exposure and HLA in healthy donors. General observations from the study: Earlier results showed most TCR beta V segments being productive about 87% or about 30% of the time. Cytomegalovirus association was assigned to about 150 TCR beta chains.

PCR was performed using 60 Vbeta and 13 Jbeta primers. Sequencing used immunoSEQ multiplex PCR; TCRdb keeps in-frame clones, though not all of them. The sample holds 120,000 to 150,000 clones; roughly 75% are singletons and the top ten take about 6.8%. The count of this clone is one. Its antigen is not known. The CDR3 is made up of 15 amino acids. In germline, CDR1 is SEHNR, CDR2 FQNEAQ (reference sequence). Trimming took 1 base from V and 7 from J, leaving 14 bases between them. This TCR was recovered from a man aged 35-49 years in good health and CMV-seropositive. The gene calls are TRBV7-9 and TRBJ1-5; weak D call: TRBD1 (6 bases). The sequencing input was PBMCs. CDR3 sequence reads: CASSLGTVRLQPQHF. In nucleotides, the CDR3 is TGTGCCAGCAGCTTAGGGACAGTCAGATTACAGCCCCAGCATTTT.